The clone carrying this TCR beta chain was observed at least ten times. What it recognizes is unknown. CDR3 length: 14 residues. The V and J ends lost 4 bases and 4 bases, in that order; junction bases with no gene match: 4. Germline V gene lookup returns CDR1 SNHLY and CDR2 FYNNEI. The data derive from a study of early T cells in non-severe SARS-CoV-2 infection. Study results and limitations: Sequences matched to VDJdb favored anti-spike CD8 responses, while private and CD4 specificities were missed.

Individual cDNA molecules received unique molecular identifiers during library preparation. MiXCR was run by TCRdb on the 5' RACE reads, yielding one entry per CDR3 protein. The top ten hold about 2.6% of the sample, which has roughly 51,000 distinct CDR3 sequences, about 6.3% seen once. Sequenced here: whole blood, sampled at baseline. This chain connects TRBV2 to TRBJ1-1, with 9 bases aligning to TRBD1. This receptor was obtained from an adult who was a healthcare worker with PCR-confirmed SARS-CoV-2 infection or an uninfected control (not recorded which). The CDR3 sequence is CASSVGQGPTEAFF. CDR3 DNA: TGTGCCAGCAGTGTAGGACAGGGGCCCACTGAAGCTTTCTTT.